The 7 T cell receptor beta chains below all came from one sample that was sequenced in a study of CD8 T cells in ankylosing spondylitis. TCRdb used MiXCR to reprocess the 5' RACE reads, holding one entry per CDR3 protein. This sample has 350,000 or so distinct CDR3 sequences; about 15% occur once, and the top ten carry less than 1.1%. The material sequenced was blood, either unsorted or a sorted T cell fraction (not recorded which). The receptors derive from a male donor with ankylosing spondylitis or in good health (not recorded which).

This clonotype was seen more than once but under ten times. This rearrangement joins TRBV20-1 to TRBJ1-2; D ambiguous. The germline CDR1 and CDR2 sequences are DFQATT and SNEGSKA (reference sequence). There are 13 residues in the CDR3. Trimming cost V 5 bases and J 4 bases, with 14 bases left between them. The CDR3 coding sequence is TGCAGTGCTTATACGGAGCCTCCCTATGGCTACACCTTC. This codes for CSAYTEPPYGYTF.

In nucleotides, the CDR3 is TGCGCCAGCAGCTTGAGGGGGTCTATAGAGACCCAGTACTTC. Protein product: CASSLRGSIETQYF. V gene TRBV5-1 combines with J gene TRBJ2-5; D may be TRBD1 (6 bases). The CDR3 spans 14 residues. V was pared by 1 base and J by 4 bases, with 11 bases between. Germline values: CDR1 SGHRS, CDR2 YFSETQ.

The chain links TRBV6-2 or TRBV6-3 to TRBJ2-2, with D perhaps TRBD1 or TRBD2 (6 bases each). Germline V lookup: CDR1 MNHEY, CDR2 SVGEGT. V dropped 2 bases and J dropped 4 bases, with 8 bases sitting between them. The CDR3 consists of 14 residues. The CDR3 protein is CASSYGGPTGELFF. CDR3 nucleotides: TGTGCCAGCAGTTACGGGGGGCCCACCGGGGAGCTGTTTTTT.

V and J are TRBV6-1 and TRBJ2-3, with TRBD2 matching 12 bases. Germline assignment: CDR1 MNHNS and CDR2 SASEGT. The length of the CDR3 is 17 residues. J gave up 11 bases and V 0 bases, and 12 bases lay outside the gene matches. The CDR3 sequence: CASSEALTSGGISLQYF. The CDR3 nucleotides read TGTGCCAGCAGTGAAGCGCTAACTAGCGGGGGGATCTCCTTGCAGTATTTT.

This chain connects TRBV12-3 or TRBV12-4 to TRBJ2-3; perhaps TRBD1 as D (5 bases). The CDR3 totals 15 residues. Trimming left V 6 bases short and J 4 bases short, with 17 bases between. CDR3 sequence: CASSPLRVGPDTQYF. The CDR3 bases are TGTGCCAGCAGCCCTCTCAGGGTGGGGCCAGATACGCAGTATTTT.

This clonotype was recorded a few times. This chain links TRBV12-5 with TRBJ2-1, with a possible D match to TRBD1 (6 bases). Germline V gene lookup returns CDR1 LGHNT and CDR2 FRNRAP. CDR3 length: 14 residues. The ends were cut back, 6 bases at V and 6 bases at J, with 15 bases in the middle. The CDR3 sequence: CASGTPAQGNEQFF. As DNA, the CDR3 is TGTGCTAGTGGCACCCCGGCACAGGGCAATGAGCAGTTCTTC. The entire variable domain, with the rest obtained from reference TRBV12-5 and TRBJ2-1, is as follows: DARVTQTPRHKVTEMGQEVTMRCQPILGHNTVFWYRQTMMQGLELLAYFRNRAPLDDSGMPKDRFSAEMPDATLATLKIQPSEPRDSAVYFCASGTPAQGNEQFFGPGTRLTVL.

The chain couples TRBV6-2 or TRBV6-3 to TRBJ1-5; 7 bases fit TRBD1. Trimming removed 0 bases from V and 7 bases from J; junction bases left unmatched: 15. There are 18 residues in the CDR3. The germline V gene has CDR1 MNHEY and CDR2 SVGEGT. Here the CDR3 DNA reads TGTGCCAGCAGTTACTCTTCAGGGGGTGCCCTCCTTCCCCAGCCCCAGCATTTT. It specifies CASSYSSGGALLPQPQHF.